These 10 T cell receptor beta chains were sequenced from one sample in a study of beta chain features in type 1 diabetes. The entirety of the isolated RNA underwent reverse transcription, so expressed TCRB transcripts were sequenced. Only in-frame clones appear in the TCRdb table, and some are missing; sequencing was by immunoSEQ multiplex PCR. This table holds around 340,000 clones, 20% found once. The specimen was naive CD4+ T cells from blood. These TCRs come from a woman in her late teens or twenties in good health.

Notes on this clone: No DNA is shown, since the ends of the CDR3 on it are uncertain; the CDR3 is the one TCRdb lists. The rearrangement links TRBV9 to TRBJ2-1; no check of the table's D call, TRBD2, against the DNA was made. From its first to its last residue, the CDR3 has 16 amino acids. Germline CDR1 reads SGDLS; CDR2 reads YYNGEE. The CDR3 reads CASSVAAGATRGRKFF.

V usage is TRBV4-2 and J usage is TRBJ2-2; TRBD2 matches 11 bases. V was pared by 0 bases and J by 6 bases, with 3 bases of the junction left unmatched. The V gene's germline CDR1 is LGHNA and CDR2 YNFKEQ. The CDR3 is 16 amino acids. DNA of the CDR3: TGTGCCAGCAGCCAAGAAACTAGCGGGGGTGCCGGGGAGCTGTTTTTT. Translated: CASSQETSGGAGELFF.

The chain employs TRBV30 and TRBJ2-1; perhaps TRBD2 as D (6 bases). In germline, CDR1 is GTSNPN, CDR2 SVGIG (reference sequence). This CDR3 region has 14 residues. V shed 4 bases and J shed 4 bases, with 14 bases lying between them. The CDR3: CAWTVGGIYNEQFF. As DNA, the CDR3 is TGTGCCTGGACGGTGGGCGGGATATACAATGAGCAGTTCTTC. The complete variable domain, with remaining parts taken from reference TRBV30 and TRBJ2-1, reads SQTIHQWPATLVQPVGSPLSLECTVEGTSNPNLYWYRQAAGRGLQLLFYSVGIGQISSEVPQNLSASRPQDRQFILSSKKLLLSDSGFYLCAWTVGGIYNEQFFGPGTRLTVL.

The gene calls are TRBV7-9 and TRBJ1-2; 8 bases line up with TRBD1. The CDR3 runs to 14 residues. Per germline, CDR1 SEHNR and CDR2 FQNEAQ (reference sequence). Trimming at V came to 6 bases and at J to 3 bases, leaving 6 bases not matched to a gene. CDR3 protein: CASSLGQGDYGYTF. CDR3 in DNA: TGTGCCAGCAGTCTAGGACAGGGTGACTATGGCTACACCTTC.

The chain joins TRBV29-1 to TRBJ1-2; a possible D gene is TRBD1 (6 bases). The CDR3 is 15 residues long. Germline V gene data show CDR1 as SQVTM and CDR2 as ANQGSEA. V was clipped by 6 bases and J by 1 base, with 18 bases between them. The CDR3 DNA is TGCAGCGTCCTCCCCGGGACACCCTTTAACTATGGCTACACCTTC. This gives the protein CSVLPGTPFNYGYTF.

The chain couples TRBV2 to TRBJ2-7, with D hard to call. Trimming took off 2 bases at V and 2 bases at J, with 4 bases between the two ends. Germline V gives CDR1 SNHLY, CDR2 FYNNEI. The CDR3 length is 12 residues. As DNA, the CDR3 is TGTGCCAGCAGTGAAACTACCTACGAGCAGTACTTC. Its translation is CASSETTYEQYF.

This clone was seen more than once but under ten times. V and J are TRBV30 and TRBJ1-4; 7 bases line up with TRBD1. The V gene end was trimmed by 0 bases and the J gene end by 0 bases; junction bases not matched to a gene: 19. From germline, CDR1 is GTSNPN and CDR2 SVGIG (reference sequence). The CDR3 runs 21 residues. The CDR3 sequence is CAWSVEFPGTVTRATNEKLFF. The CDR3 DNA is TGTGCCTGGAGTGTAGAATTTCCCGGGACAGTAACTCGTGCAACTAATGAAAAACTGTTTTTT. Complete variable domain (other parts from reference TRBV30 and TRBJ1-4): SQTIHQWPATLVQPVGSPLSLECTVEGTSNPNLYWYRQAAGRGLQLLFYSVGIGQISSEVPQNLSASRPQDRQFILSSKKLLLSDSGFYLCAWSVEFPGTVTRATNEKLFFGSGTQLSVL.

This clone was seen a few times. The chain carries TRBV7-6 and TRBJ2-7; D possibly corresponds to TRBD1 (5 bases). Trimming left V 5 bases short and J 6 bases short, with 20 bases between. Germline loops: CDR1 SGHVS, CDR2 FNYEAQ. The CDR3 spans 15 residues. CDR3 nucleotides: TGTGCCAGCAGCGTAAACCTCGACAGCGCCCCCGAGCAGTACTTC. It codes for CASSVNLDSAPEQYF. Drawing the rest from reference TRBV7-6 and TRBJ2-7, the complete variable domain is GAGVSQSPRYKVTKRGQDVALRCDPISGHVSLYWYRQALGQGPEFLTYFNYEAQQDKSGLPNDRFSAERPEGSISTLTIQRTEQRDSAMYRCASSVNLDSAPEQYFGPGTRLTVT.

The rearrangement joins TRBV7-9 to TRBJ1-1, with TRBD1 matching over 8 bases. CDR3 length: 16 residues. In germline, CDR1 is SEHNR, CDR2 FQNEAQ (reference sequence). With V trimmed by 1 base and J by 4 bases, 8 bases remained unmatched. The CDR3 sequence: CASSLGTGIESTEAFF. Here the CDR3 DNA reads TGTGCCAGCAGCTTAGGGACAGGGATCGAGAGCACTGAAGCTTTCTTT.

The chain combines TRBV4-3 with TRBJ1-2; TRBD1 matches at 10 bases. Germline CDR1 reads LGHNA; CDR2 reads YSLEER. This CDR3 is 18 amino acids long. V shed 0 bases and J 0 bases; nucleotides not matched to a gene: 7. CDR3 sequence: CASSQDHGTGETNYGYTF. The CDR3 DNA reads TGCGCCAGCAGCCAAGATCATGGGACAGGGGAGACTAACTATGGCTACACCTTC.